These 2 T cell receptor beta chains were all obtained from the same sample, sequenced in a study of blood T cells in healthy people across ages. Primed by a sample-barcoded 5' primer and a J-beta primer mix, a second PCR proceeded for roughly 6 to 12 cycles. In TCRdb, the 5' RACE reads were re-called with MiXCR into one record per CDR3 protein. The sample includes about 830,000 distinct CDR3 sequences, roughly 64% of them seen just once. The sample taken for sequencing was blood. The receptors here all came from a man aged 25-45 years in good health.

The rearrangement joins TRBV20-1 to TRBJ2-1; 8 nucleotides align to TRBD2. V lost 3 bases to trimming and J lost 10 bases; unmatched junction nucleotides: 14. Germline CDR1 and CDR2: DFQATT and SNEGSKA (reference sequence). The length of the CDR3 is 15 residues. CDR3 DNA sequence: TGCAGTGCTAGTAACCGACTAGCGAGATTGAGCGAGCAGTTCTTC. Translation: CSASNRLARLSEQFF.

This chain joins TRBV19 and TRBJ1-2; 7 bases map to TRBD1. CDR1 and CDR2 from the germline V gene are LNHDA and SQIVND (reference sequence). V shed 6 bases and J 2 bases; nucleotides not matched to a gene: 3. This CDR3 is built from 13 residues. In DNA, the CDR3 is TGTGCCAGTAGAAAGGACAGGAACTATGGCTACACCTTC. It is translated as CASRKDRNYGYTF.